This T cell receptor beta chain was sequenced for a study of blood T cell repertoires in COVID-19. Trimming removed 7 bases from V and 4 bases from J, with 14 bases in between. There are 14 residues in the CDR3. CDR1 and CDR2 from the germline V gene are MDHEN and SYDVKM. The method was immunoSEQ multiplex PCR; TCRdb's version includes in-frame clones alone and lacks a portion of them. The sample lists about 200,000 clones, around 81% occurring once. The TCR sequence derives from a man in his forties who had recovered from COVID-19. The sequenced sample was PBMCs or T cells enriched from blood (not recorded which). The chain has TRBV28 and TRBJ2-1; TRBD2 is a possible D gene (5 bases). For the CDR3, the DNA is TGTGCCAGCACCACCGGGATCCGGTACAATGAGCAGTTCTTC. Protein product: CASTTGIRYNEQFF.